These 3 T cell receptor beta chains were sequenced from one sample in a study of blood T cell repertoires in COVID-19. Method: immunoSEQ multiplex PCR; TCRdb's copy keeps in-frame clones and lacks some. The sample yields a few hundred thousand clones, over 70% seen once. The sample taken for sequencing was peripheral blood. Receptors originate from a woman between 45 and 65 years old with acute or convalescent COVID-19.

The rearrangement uses TRBV7-2 and TRBJ2-1; 7 bases map to TRBD2. Germline loops: CDR1 SGHTA, CDR2 FQGNSA. This CDR3 has 16 residues. The V segment lost 7 bases and the J segment 0 bases; nucleotides outside the gene matches: 9. The CDR3 DNA sequence: TGTGCCAGCATCCCGAGGGAGGGGAGCTCCTACAATGAGCAGTTCTTC. This translates into CASIPREGSSYNEQFF.

The chain uses TRBV7-2 and TRBJ1-2; tentatively, D is TRBD1 (5 bases). The CDR3 totals 13 residues. Germline V lookup: CDR1 SGHTA, CDR2 FQGNSA. V gave up 2 bases and J gave up 4 bases, with 8 bases separating them. This CDR3 reads CASSLQRGYGYTF. The CDR3 DNA reads TGTGCCAGCAGCTTACAAAGGGGCTATGGCTACACCTTC.

There are a few counts of this clone. The chain couples TRBV7-3 to TRBJ1-6; no clear D. Per the germline V gene, CDR1 is SGHTA and CDR2 is FQGTGA. The CDR3 has 13 residues. V gave up 9 bases and J gave up 0 bases, with 6 bases separating them. The CDR3 loop is CASASSYNSPLHF. CDR3 coding DNA: TGTGCCAGTGCGAGCTCCTATAATTCACCCCTCCACTTT.